These T cell receptor beta chains were read from a single sample in a study of regulatory T cells in long-lasting Graves disease. TCRdb recomputed calls from the multiplex PCR reads with MiXCR, one row per CDR3 protein. The sample has 440,000 or so distinct CDR3 sequences; around 15% are singletons. This same sample was also taken into another study, of T cells in Graves' hyperthyroidism and ophthalmopathy.

The sequencing here drew on peripheral blood mononuclear cells (PBMCs), taken at new diagnosis, from a patient treated with antithyroid drugs. The receptors were gathered from a woman under 40 with Graves disease. CDR3s include the opening cysteine and the closing phenylalanine or tryptophan.

TRBV2	TRBJ2-1	CASSRARTNNEQFF
TRBV29-1	TRBJ1-1	CSVAGTAPEAFF
TRBV3-1	TRBJ2-2	CASTQRGNTGELFF
TRBV6-1	TRBJ2-7	CATGRGSPTYEQYF
TRBV7-9	TRBJ2-3	CASSTKPQGTQNTQYF
TRBV7-2	TRBJ2-2	CASSLAQGGTNTGELFF
TRBV10-1	TRBJ2-7	CASSEGGTGAYEQYF
TRBV5-1	TRBJ2-1	CASSLTRTTNNEQFF
TRBV7-7	TRBJ2-5	CASSLAKCETSGGQETQYF
TRBV9	TRBJ2-4	CASSVSGGRDQYF
TRBV10-1	TRBJ2-1	CASSEFLDRGYNEQFF
TRBV9	TRBJ1-2	CASSGRRGAYGYTF
TRBV5-4	TRBJ2-7	CASSWGTGSYEQYF
TRBV7-2	TRBJ2-7	CASSLLGGEYEQYF
TRBV3-1	TRBJ1-5	CASSQEGGLNQPQHF
TRBV7-2	TRBJ2-1	CASSLFVEGSSYNEQFF
TRBV28	TRBJ1-1	CASSLTRANTEAFF
TRBV6-1	TRBJ1-2	CASSELVRSYGYTF
TRBV15	TRBJ2-3	CATSRAREDTQYF
TRBV29-1	TRBJ2-7	CSVPGQSPYEQYF
TRBV7-9	TRBJ2-7	CASSTFGRPPSSYEQYF